This record looks at one T cell receptor beta chain sequence and its context. The antigen is not known. This specimen comes from a study of cytomegalovirus exposure and HLA in healthy donors. The CDR3 spans 12 residues. V was trimmed by 5 bases and J by 10 bases, leaving 14 bases between them. Germline lookup yields CDR1 SGHAT and CDR2 FQNNGV. Study-level points and caveats: Common viral pathogens (according to a later analysis) appeared linked to several of the most significant clusters. Researchers reportedly found TCR beta sequences accurately predicted most subjects' HLA-A and HLA-B alleles.

PCR primers comprised 60 Vbeta and 13 Jbeta primers. Libraries were prepared by immunoSEQ multiplex PCR; TCRdb keeps only in-frame clonotypes and omits some of them. The table shows about 160,000 clones, with less than 85% occurring only once. The J gene is TRBJ1-1, the V gene TRBV11-2; perhaps TRBD1 as D (6 bases). This receptor was identified in a man in his fifties in good health and CMV-seropositive. Sequences were obtained from PBMCs. The CDR3 DNA follows: TGTGCCAGCAGCCAACAGGGAGAAGTAGCTTTCTTT. It translates to CASSQQGEVAFF.